The T cell receptor beta chain described here comes from a study of T cells after yellow fever vaccination. About the study: Some fractions had low cell numbers, and these were prepared with SMART-Seq v4 Ultra Low Input. Broader study findings: Weaker, the secondary response peaked sooner, at day 5 versus 15. Reappearing after the booster were most of the clones from primary vaccination (roughly 95% CD4, 88% CD8).

TCR cDNA, made by 5'RACE template switching, carried an added universal primer site and UMIs. Using its own MiXCR run on the 5' RACE reads, TCRdb lists one record per CDR3 protein. The top ten hold 3% to 4% of the sample, which has 250,000 to 350,000 distinct CDR3 sequences, 7.5% to 9.5% seen once. This clonotype was recorded many times. Its antigen is not identified. With 7 bases removed from V and 5 bases from J, the gap between germline ends came to 23 bases. CDR3 length: 16 amino acids. The germline CDR1 and CDR2 sequences are KGHDR and SFDVKD. The chain joins TRBV24-1 to TRBJ2-7; D tentatively fits TRBD1 or TRBD2 (6 bases each). The sample here was CD4+ T cells sorted from PBMCs, taken 5 days after the yellow fever booster vaccination. The receptor comes from a man aged 18 to 30 who received the YFV17D yellow fever vaccine. The CDR3 nucleotides are TGTGCCACCAGGACAAGTCGGGGGCTGCCAAAGGACGAGCAGTACGTC. The encoded protein is CATRTSRGLPKDEQYV.